The TCR beta chain described here comes from a study of T cells after yellow fever vaccination (dated by TCRdb to between 2017 and 2020). With respect to the entire study: Staining for CD3, CD45RA, CCR7 and CD95 was used to sort memory subsets (EM, EMRA, CM and Tscm) on a BD FACS Aria III. The SMART-Seq v4 Ultra Low Input RNA kit was used to prepare libraries from fractions with low cell numbers. To follow T-cell clones before and after both primary and booster YFV17D yellow fever vaccination, bulk TCR alpha and beta repertoires underwent longitudinal sequencing. Sorting of memory subsets took place on days 0, 15 and 45 and at 18 months after primary vaccination, as well as on days 0, 15 and 45 after the 30-year booster. Blood was collected at multiple timepoints before and after primary and secondary immunization, and bulk PBMC replicates and cell subsets were isolated. The cohort comprised two healthy male donors, one aged 18 to 30 and one aged 30 to 40 years. What the authors observed across the whole study: A small fraction of clonotypes appeared in both the CD4 and CD8 compartments, likely as a result of convergent recombination. The secondary T-cell response was weaker than the primary response but faster, peaking on day 5 instead of day 15. Most clones expanded after primary vaccination were re-detected after the booster (96% of CD4 and about 88% of CD8), suggesting broad memory maintenance. Because the study included only a couple of donors, the extent to which the findings can be generalized is limited. Computational filtering was required because FACS-sorted repertoires could contain abundant contaminating clonotypes from the bulk population. On day 0, almost all vaccine-responding clonotypes were below detection in the sorted memory subsets.

Counted from cysteine to phenylalanine, this CDR3 has 12 amino acids. The sequence is cut down to CDR3 DNA, 36 bases in frame from base 1. The V and J ends are trimmed by 6 bases and 5 bases, leaving 14 bases between them. Reading the germline V gene (reference sequence) gives CDR1 DFQATT and CDR2 SNEGSKA. Instrument on record: Illumina NovaSeq 6000. TCR cDNA was made using 5'RACE template switching, a step that added a universal primer site and unique molecular identifiers. Priming of cDNA synthesis was performed from both the TCR alpha and TCR beta constant segments. Library amplification used two PCR steps, and the second PCR step added sample barcodes and sequencing adapters. Sequencing of the libraries was done on either Illumina HiSeq 2500 (2x100 bp) or NovaSeq (2x150 bp). Per the authors' processing: Reads were demultiplexed and collapsed into UMI consensus sequences with MIGEC, and V(D)J alignment was performed with MiXCR. Vaccine-responding clonotypes were identified with edgeR using replicate PBMC samples, with FDR below 0.01 and a log2 fold change above 5 up to day 15 being required. CD4 or CD8 identity was assigned to each bulk clonotype according to whether the clonotype was present at higher abundance in the sequenced CD4 repertoire or the sequenced CD8 repertoire. To estimate the distribution of each clone across memory phenotypes, clonotype frequencies in memory subsets were weighted by FACS-sorted cell numbers. Through fastp at Q25 and MiXCR, TCRdb rebuilt clones from the public reads, retaining in-frame beta chains. Here each entry gathers all rows of one CDR3 protein and keeps the most common genes and DNA. In this record, the V and J calls reflect TCRdb's handling and not the investigators' own analysis. Within this sample are roughly 28,000 distinct CDR3 sequences, with 4% to 5.5% of them counted one time only. The ten top clones hold about 40% of the sample.

For this clonotype: Base-call qualities are not available, and no considerably larger clone is one nucleotide away.

The sample's treatment or condition label is to be understood as: live attenuated yellow fever vaccine strain. A standard Ficoll-Paque protocol was used to isolate PBMCs from peripheral blood. For sorted memory subsets, RNA extraction was done with the RNeasy Micro Kit. This specimen was PBMCs, either bulk or a sorted T-cell subset (CD4+, CD8+, memory, or dextramer-sorted; not recorded which), taken on the day of the yellow fever booster vaccination. The TCR was taken from a man aged 18-30 years who received the YFV17D yellow fever vaccine. The sequence joins TRBV20-1 to TRBJ2-7, with the identity of the D gene unclear. The DNA sequence is given as TGCAGTGCCCCCTCGGGCGGACACGAGCAGTACTTC. This encodes CSAPSGGHEQYF.